Listed below are T cell receptor beta chains from one sample, sequenced in a study of T cells in localized non-small cell lung cancer. The protocol was immunoSEQ multiplex PCR, while the TCRdb copy is restricted to in-frame clones and leaves out a portion. This table holds some 1,800 clones, roughly 36% found once. The source was lung tumor tissue, collected before any cancer treatment. These receptors were collected from a female donor older than 55 with stage I lung adenocarcinoma. CDR3s leave out the opening cysteine and the closing phenylalanine or tryptophan. Clone size is given for some rows only: seen once, a few or many times, or a class if the clone is expanded.

TRBV9	TRBJ1-1	-	ASSEGTEGAEAF
TRBV18	TRBJ1-2	-	ASSRPQSGYT
TRBV6-1	TRBJ1-6	few	AISEEGFRPLH
TRBV29-1	TRBJ1-2	-	SVEAGPNYGYT
TRBV9	TRBJ2-7	medium-sized	ASSVGLRTYEQY
TRBV9	TRBJ1-1	-	ASRTTDSTEAF
TRBV6-7	TRBJ1-3	-	ASSYEGAGNTIY
TRBV6-8	TRBJ2-7	few	ASSYKIIDEQY
TRBV6-8	TRBJ2-5	few	ASRGQGIGQETQY
TRBV11-3	TRBJ2-7	few	ASRVGGRSSYEQY
TRBV12-5	TRBJ1-1	-	ASGLGEGRDTEAF
TRBV5-1	TRBJ1-2	-	ASSLAGTDNYGYT
TRBV18	TRBJ2-3	-	ASSPRGQGGDTQY
TRBV6-8	TRBJ2-1	few	ASSSGLAGFNEQF
TRBV19	TRBJ2-7	few	ASSPTGSPFYEQY
TRBV19	TRBJ2-7	-	ASSIVLAAPYEQY
TRBV10-2	TRBJ2-1	few	ASSEIANEQF
TRBV29-1	TRBJ1-3	-	SVSLLSSGNTIY
TRBV11-3	TRBJ2-5	-	ASSLGSVGETQY
TRBV6-8	TRBJ1-1	few	ASSAYRANTEAF
TRBV14	TRBJ1-4	-	ASSQEPVGVEKLF
TRBV18	TRBJ2-7	-	ASSPIVGDGQY
TRBV14	TRBJ1-3	-	ATRPGTSGNTIY
TRBV30	TRBJ2-7	-	AWSGTSGSEQY
TRBV29-1	TRBJ1-3	-	SVRVSHSGNTIY
TRBV11-3	TRBJ2-4	-	ASSVGRSPNIQY
TRBV19	TRBJ1-2	-	ASSNPRMGGYT
TRBV18	TRBJ2-7	-	ASSPPASSYEQY
TRBV19	TRBJ1-5	large	ASSMKGTVGSNQPQH
TRBV19	TRBJ1-1	-	ASSLGRDDAF
TRBV12-5	TRBJ1-2	few	ASTPSADYGYT
TRBV9	TRBJ2-7	few	ASSRQGLFEQY
TRBV14	TRBJ2-7	-	ASSHFTGTYEQY
TRBV6-8	TRBJ2-3	few	ASSPGGETDTQY
TRBV6-8	TRBJ1-5	few	ASRRFGESNQPQH
TRBV18	TRBJ1-1	-	ASSPNLGRRGTEAF
TRBV2	TRBJ2-7	medium-sized	ASSEEDIGVDEQY
TRBV5-1	TRBJ1-1	-	ASSLAPGQGTEAF
TRBV11-3	TRBJ2-2	-	ASSLVAQGTGELF
TRBV29-1	TRBJ2-7	-	SAWTTQRGEQY
TRBV6-8	TRBJ1-2	medium-sized	ASRTQGVDYGYT
TRBV19	TRBJ1-2	-	ASSLTESYGYT
TRBV6-7	TRBJ1-4	-	ASSETLGHNEKLF
TRBV28	TRBJ1-2	-	ASSSPQGGGYT
TRBV5-1	TRBJ1-4	-	ASSFLGPEGEKLF
TRBV6-8	TRBJ2-1	large	ASSLAPPAYNEQF
TRBV18	TRBJ2-6	-	ASSPRQGTGANVLT